Below, one T cell receptor (beta chain) is given with its context. Its specific antigen is unknown. Per-nucleotide qualities are absent, and no much larger clonotype sits a single base away. CDR1 is given as DFQATT and CDR2 as SNEGSKA, both from the germline V gene (reference sequence). The CDR3 has 11 amino acids, counting the end cysteine and phenylalanine. The entry retains the CDR3 DNA only, 33 bases that are in frame from base 1. In the ViraFEST assay, PBMC were stimulated with viral peptide pools, and TCR sequencing was then used to find antigen-specific CD4+ T cell clonotypes based on their expansion. After around eleven days of culture, CD4+ T cells were isolated with the EasySep CD4+ T cell isolation kit. None of the healthy vaccine recipients had a prior SARS-CoV-2 infection, which was confirmed by nucleocapsid antibody tests that came back negative both before and after vaccination. Each well held around 2 million PBMC cultured in IMDM containing roughly 5.1% human AB serum, 9 to 10 IU/ml IL-2 and gentamicin, along with 10 ug/ml peptides. Half of the culture medium was replaced with fresh IL-2-containing medium on days 3 and 7. Unless otherwise noted, each peptide stimulation condition was cultured in triplicate wells. PBMC were separated from whole blood using Ficoll-Paque Plus gradient centrifugation and were then either cryopreserved at -140C or used fresh. The overlapping peptide pools covered the spike proteins of SARS-CoV-2 and of the common cold coronaviruses HCoV-NL63, HCoV-OC43 and HCoV-229E. Genomic DNA was extracted from cultured CD4+ T cells with the QIAamp micro DNA kit.

The entry originates in a study of vaccination effects on CD4 cells after COVID-19 (dated by TCRdb to 2021 to 2024). For the wider study: Participants received two doses of either the BNT162b2 or the mRNA-1273 mRNA SARS-CoV-2 vaccine. In the study, cultures from other donors were sequenced using the Oncomine TCR Beta short-read assay on an Illumina iSeq 100. SARS-CoV-2 spike-specific CD4+ TCR repertoires were compared before and after mRNA vaccination in COVID-19 convalescent patients and in infection-naive vaccine recipients. Altogether, around eleven COVID-19 convalescent patients and a few SARS-CoV-2-naive healthy vaccine recipients made up the full study. General findings and caveats noted by the study authors: The study was limited by a small number of convalescent patients and lacked early post-infection timepoints. In healthy vaccine recipients, vaccine-induced clones were almost all SARS-CoV-2 mono-reactive, with only 1 of 255 being cross-reactive with common cold coronaviruses. Clones induced by infection and clones induced by vaccination both contracted markedly at late timepoints after vaccination, which fits with T cell responses waning over time.

Library creation used the immunoSEQ multiplex PCR assay. DNA from the CD4+ T cells that had been cultured and isolated underwent TCR beta CDR3 sequencing. The authors processed their data as follows. Non-productive TCR sequences were removed and reads were trimmed to the CDR3 region, keeping CDR3s of at least 7 amino acids. The MANAFEST web app was used to identify antigen-specific clonotypes by comparing expansion in peptide wells with expansion in reference cultures. To count as positive, a clone had to show expansion at FDR<0.05 compared with the reference and with all other wells, an odds ratio above 5, and a frequency above 0.1% in two replicate wells. Clonotypes significantly expanded in SARS-CoV-2 spike wells and in at least one common cold coronavirus spike condition were defined as cross-reactive. CDR3 similarity was assessed by Levenshtein distance using the stringdist R package, and unrooted trees were constructed with ape in R 3.6.1. TCRdb's version of the immuneACCESS table is confined to in-frame rearrangements and falls short of the full clone set. An unresolved V gene accounts for under half of the shortfall where checked; the remainder is of unknown origin. The V and J calls and clone size come from that table; D and trimming were worked out from the DNA. The table for this sample lists tens of thousands of clones; 70% to 80% of them were counted only once. About 32% of the sample lies in the top ten.

The sample consisted of CD4+ T cells from PBMCs cultured with SARS-CoV-2 spike peptides, taken before COVID-19 vaccination. In the paper's terms, the cell subset or site label means: SARS-CoV-2 spike overlapping peptide pool stimulation. This receptor was obtained from a human donor who received a COVID-19 vaccine. The V and J genes are TRBV20-1 and TRBJ1-2, with a weak D call of TRBD1 (6 bases match). CDR3 sequence: CSVGGNYGYTF. The bases read TGCAGCGTGGGGGGCAACTATGGCTACACCTTC.